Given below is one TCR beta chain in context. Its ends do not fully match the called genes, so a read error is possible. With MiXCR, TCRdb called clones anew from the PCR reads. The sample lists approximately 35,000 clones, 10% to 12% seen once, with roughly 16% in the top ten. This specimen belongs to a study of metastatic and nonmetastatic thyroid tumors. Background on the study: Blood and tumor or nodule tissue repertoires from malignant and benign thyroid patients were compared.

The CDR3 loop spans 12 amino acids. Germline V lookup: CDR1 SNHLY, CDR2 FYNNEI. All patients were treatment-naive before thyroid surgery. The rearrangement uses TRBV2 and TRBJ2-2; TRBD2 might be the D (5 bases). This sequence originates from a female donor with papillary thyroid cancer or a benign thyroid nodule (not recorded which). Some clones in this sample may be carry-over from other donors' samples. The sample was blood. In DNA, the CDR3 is TGTGCCAGCTCAAAGAACACCGGGGAGCTGTTTTTC. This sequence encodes CASSKNTGELFF.